One sample yielded the 26 T cell receptor beta chains listed below, sequenced in a study of cytomegalovirus exposure and HLA in healthy donors. The method was immunoSEQ multiplex PCR; TCRdb's version includes in-frame clones alone and lacks a portion of them. Of 150,000 to 200,000 clones in the sample, about 85% were seen once. Sequenced input: PBMCs. The receptors derive from a young man in good health and CMV-seropositive.

This chain links TRBV5-4 with TRBJ2-7; a weak D match, TRBD1 (6 bases). The V end was cut by 3 bases, the J end by 4 bases, with 11 bases between. The CDR3 is 13 residues long. Germline CDR1 and CDR2: SGHNT and YYREEE (reference sequence). CDR3 sequence (DNA): TGTGCCAGCAGCTGGGACACTAGTTACGAGCAGTACTTC. Translation: CASSWDTSYEQYF.

The J gene is TRBJ2-1, the V gene TRBV28; 10 bases match TRBD1. The V segment lost 5 bases and the J segment 9 bases; nucleotides outside the gene matches: 10. This CDR3 region has 15 residues. The germline CDR1 and CDR2 sequences are MDHEN and SYDVKM. In nucleotides, the CDR3 is TGTGCCAGCAGTCCCCGGACAGGGGGTTGGGGTGAGCAGTTCTTC. This translates into CASSPRTGGWGEQFF.

The CDR3 protein is CASSLSGGAHEQYF. The CDR3 DNA reads TGTGCCAGCAGTTTATCGGGGGGAGCCCACGAGCAGTACTTC. The J gene is TRBJ2-7, the V gene TRBV27; a weak D match, TRBD2 (6 bases). Trimming shortened V by 0 bases and J by 5 bases, and 11 bases separated the two germline ends. This CDR3 contains 14 residues. Per the germline V gene, CDR1 is MNHEY and CDR2 is SMNVEV (reference sequence).

The rearrangement links TRBV6-6 to TRBJ1-5; D not resolved. The CDR3 spans 16 residues. Deletions cut 3 bases from V and 2 bases from J, with 14 bases between. CDR1 is MNHNY, CDR2 SVGAGI, per germline (reference sequence). The CDR3 sequence is CASSYKPQRGNQPQHF. The CDR3 DNA reads TGTGCCAGCAGTTATAAGCCCCAGCGGGGCAATCAGCCCCAGCATTTT.

V gene TRBV7-9 combines with J gene TRBJ2-3; a weak D match, TRBD1 (5 bases). CDR1 is SEHNR and CDR2 is FQNEAQ in the germline V gene (reference sequence). With 5 bases removed from V and 0 bases from J, the gap between germline ends came to 15 bases. CDR3 size: 16 residues. The CDR3 spells CASSEVQGLSTDTQYF. In DNA form, the CDR3 reads TGTGCCAGCAGCGAAGTTCAGGGCCTGAGCACAGATACGCAGTATTTT.

The rearrangement joins TRBV11-3 to TRBJ2-7; a weak D match, TRBD2 (6 bases). The CDR3 is made up of 13 amino acids. Germline V gene lookup returns CDR1 SGHNT and CDR2 YENEEA. Trimming removed 5 bases from V and 4 bases from J, with 12 bases in between. Here the CDR3 DNA reads TGTGCCAGCAGCCCGGTGGGGGGATACGAGCAGTACTTC. Translating gives CASSPVGGYEQYF. Full variable domain (outside the CDR3, taken from reference TRBV11-3 and TRBJ2-7): EAGVVQSPRYKIIEKKQPVAFWCNPISGHNTLYWYLQNLGQGPELLIRYENEEAVDDSQLPKDRFSAERLKGVDSTLKIQPAELGDSAVYLCASSPVGGYEQYFGPGTRLTVT.

The genes are TRBV30 and TRBJ1-2; 10 bases map to TRBD1. Germline trimming cut 7 bases from V and 4 bases from J; bases unmatched to any gene: 6. This CDR3 has 13 amino acids. Germline values: CDR1 GTSNPN, CDR2 SVGIG (reference sequence). CDR3 residues: CALRDRGFYGYTF. For the CDR3, the DNA is TGTGCCTTGAGGGACAGGGGATTCTATGGCTACACCTTC.

The J gene is TRBJ1-2, the V gene TRBV30, with D tentatively TRBD1 (5 bases). The CDR3 totals 14 residues. Per the germline V gene, CDR1 is GTSNPN and CDR2 is SVGIG (reference sequence). V gave up 3 bases and J gave up 3 bases, with 14 bases separating them. The CDR3 is CAWRFRGEHYGYTF. CDR3 nucleotide sequence: TGTGCCTGGAGGTTTCGGGGGGAGCACTATGGCTACACCTTC.

Only one count was recorded for this clone. This chain uses TRBV5-1 with TRBJ1-2; no firm D call. The CDR3 sequence is 14 residues long. V lost 4 bases and J lost 3, with 13 bases in between. The germline gives CDR1 SGHRS, CDR2 YFSETQ. CDR3 bases: TGCGCCAGCAGCACCACGACGGGTGACTATGGCTACACCTTC. It encodes CASSTTTGDYGYTF.

The chain has TRBV13 and TRBJ2-3; D is undetermined. The germline V and J ends were trimmed by 5 bases and 5 bases, with 11 bases remaining between them. The CDR3 has 13 residues. The germline V gene has CDR1 PRHDT and CDR2 FYEKMQ (reference sequence). CDR3 in amino acids: CASSAGLGDTQYF. The CDR3 DNA follows: TGTGCCAGCAGCGCAGGATTGGGAGATACGCAGTATTTT.

The V and J genes are TRBV5-6 and TRBJ2-7; the match to TRBD2 covers 9 bases. The CDR3 is 16 amino acids. Losses at the gene ends were 0 bases for V and 2 bases for J; bases not matched to a gene: 6. Per the germline V gene, CDR1 is SGHDT and CDR2 is YYEEEE. CDR3 protein: CASSLELAGTPYEQYF. The CDR3 nucleotides read TGTGCCAGCAGCTTGGAACTAGCGGGTACACCCTACGAGCAGTACTTC.

The CDR3 DNA reads TGTGCCAGCAGGGGACAGGGGGTATGGGATACGCAGTATTTT. It encodes CASRGQGVWDTQYF. The rearrangement uses TRBV27 and TRBJ2-3; 11 positions match TRBD1. This CDR3 region has 14 residues. Germline V gives CDR1 MNHEY, CDR2 SMNVEV (reference sequence). V was clipped by 6 bases and J by 6 bases; unmatched bases: 5.

This clone was detected once. The gene calls are TRBV5-4 and TRBJ1-1, with D perhaps matching TRBD1 (6 bases). Trimming cost V 0 bases and J 1 base, with 13 bases left between them. Germline lookup yields CDR1 SGHNT and CDR2 YYREEE (reference sequence). This CDR3 has 16 amino acids. Here the CDR3 reads CASSLAGRGSNTEAFF. CDR3 coding DNA: TGTGCCAGCAGCTTGGCAGGGAGGGGGTCGAACACTGAAGCTTTCTTT.

The V and J genes are TRBV19 and TRBJ1-1, with D unresolved. V lost 6 bases, J lost 7 bases, and 18 bases lay in between. CDR3 size: 14 residues. From germline, CDR1 is LNHDA and CDR2 SQIVND (reference sequence). The CDR3 DNA is TGTGCCAGTAGCCCACAGCCACTTAGTGGTGAAGCTTTCTTT. Encoded protein: CASSPQPLSGEAFF.

The genes are TRBV9 and TRBJ2-7, with TRBD2 matching 7 bases. This CDR3 spans 16 amino acids. J was trimmed by 1 base and V by 4 bases; bases with no gene match: 11. Germline lookup yields CDR1 SGDLS and CDR2 YYNGEE. The CDR3 is CASSQGVASGSYEQYF. DNA for the CDR3: TGTGCCAGCAGCCAAGGGGTCGCTAGCGGTTCCTACGAGCAGTACTTC.

The chain employs TRBV5-1 and TRBJ2-7, with a weak D call TRBD1 (6 bases). V lost 0 bases and J 2 bases, leaving 9 bases between the germline ends. The V gene's germline CDR1 is SGHRS and CDR2 YFSETQ. CDR3 length: 14 amino acids. The CDR3 loop reads CASSLDAGAYEQYF. CDR3 nucleotide sequence: TGCGCCAGCAGCTTGGATGCAGGGGCCTACGAGCAGTACTTC.

V gene TRBV5-1 combines with J gene TRBJ2-7; D remains unclear. The CDR3 is 13 amino acids. V was shortened by 2 bases and J by 1 base, with 7 bases between the two germline ends. Germline V gene sequence: CDR1 SGHRS, CDR2 YFSETQ. The CDR3 reads CASSFSGSYEQYF. The CDR3 DNA is TGCGCCAGCAGCTTTTCGGGTTCCTACGAGCAGTACTTC.

The chain joins TRBV29-1 to TRBJ2-7, with D maybe TRBD1 (6 bases). The V gene lost 5 bases and the J gene lost 0 bases, with 11 bases spanning the gap. Germline CDR1 and CDR2: SQVTM and ANQGSEA. This CDR3 has 13 amino acids. CDR3 in DNA: TGCAGCGTTTGGCCAGGGGACTCCTACGAGCAGTACTTC. Residues: CSVWPGDSYEQYF.

This chain uses TRBV28 with TRBJ2-7; tentatively, D is TRBD2 (6 bases). V was clipped by 7 bases and J by 6 bases, with 16 bases between them. The CDR3 contains 13 residues. Germline lookup yields CDR1 MDHEN and CDR2 SYDVKM. CDR3 protein: CASTPTRGGEQYF. The CDR3 bases are TGTGCCAGCACCCCTACGCGGGGTGGCGAGCAGTACTTC.

The chain employs TRBV5-1 and TRBJ1-1; no clear D. The CDR3 consists of 16 residues. Trimming took 0 bases from V and 1 from J, leaving 13 bases between them. Germline V gene data show CDR1 as SGHRS and CDR2 as YFSETQ. The CDR3 spells CASSLVTGSENTEAFF. CDR3 coding DNA: TGCGCCAGCAGCTTGGTCACGGGGAGCGAGAACACTGAAGCTTTCTTT.

This chain joins TRBV7-6 and TRBJ2-7; 8 bases are shared with TRBD1. The CDR3 is 15 amino acids. Unmatched junction bases numbered 9, after V lost 4 bases and J lost 4 bases. Germline-derived CDR1 and CDR2 are SGHVS and FNYEAQ. For the CDR3, the DNA is TGTGCCAGCAGCTCCGGACAGGGACTTAATTACGAGCAGTACTTC. Amino acid sequence: CASSSGQGLNYEQYF.

The chain is built from TRBV28 and TRBJ1-2; weak D call: TRBD1 (5 bases). This CDR3 spans 10 amino acids. Trimming removed 10 bases from V and 8 bases from J, with 11 bases in between. Germline V gene sequence: CDR1 MDHEN, CDR2 SYDVKM. This CDR3 reads CATSGGGYTF. For the CDR3, the DNA is TGTGCCACCTCTGGGGGGGGCTACACCTTC.

In this sample, this clone turned up once. The chain is built from TRBV6-6 and TRBJ1-2, with 9 bases fitting TRBD1. V was pared by 5 bases and J by 4 bases, with 11 bases of the junction left unmatched. Germline-derived CDR1 and CDR2 are MNHNY and SVGAGI (reference sequence). This CDR3 comprises 16 residues. CDR3 sequence: CASSRTGDPRGYGYTF. The DNA of the CDR3 is TGTGCCAGCAGTCGGACAGGGGATCCTCGAGGCTATGGCTACACCTTC.

This clone appeared a single time. This chain uses TRBV28 with TRBJ2-3; no clear D gene. The CDR3 is 12 amino acids. Per the germline V gene, CDR1 is MDHEN and CDR2 is SYDVKM. The germline V and J ends were trimmed by 6 bases and 6 bases, with 10 bases remaining between them. The CDR3 DNA reads TGTGCCAGCAGCCAACCTAGGGATACGCAGTATTTT. Residues: CASSQPRDTQYF. Combining the CDR3 with reference TRBV28 and TRBJ2-3 gives the whole variable domain DVKVTQSSRYLVKRTGEKVFLECVQDMDHENMFWYRQDPGLGLRLIYFSYDVKMKEKGDIPEGYSVSREKKERFSLILESASTNQTSMYLCASSQPRDTQYFGPGTRLTVL.

This clone has only one observation. The chain has TRBV2 and TRBJ1-3; D ambiguous. The CDR3 runs 14 residues. CDR1 and CDR2 from the germline V gene are SNHLY and FYNNEI. V lost 5 bases, J lost 7 bases, and 15 bases lay in between. Written as DNA, the CDR3 is TGTGCCAGCAGTCGGCCCTCAGACGGGAACACCATATATTTT. Its protein product is CASSRPSDGNTIYF.

The rearrangement joins TRBV9 to TRBJ2-3; TRBD1 matches at 10 bases. Germline values: CDR1 SGDLS, CDR2 YYNGEE. The CDR3 has 17 residues. Losses at the gene ends were 0 bases for V and 2 bases for J; bases not matched to a gene: 6. In DNA form, the CDR3 reads TGTGCCAGCAGCGTAGAAGGGACAGGGGACCCCACAGATACGCAGTATTTT. Its protein product is CASSVEGTGDPTDTQYF.